The 3 T cell receptor beta chains in this list originate from one sample, sequenced in a study of technical replicates of blood from a few donors. Only in-frame clones appear in the TCRdb table, and some are missing; sequencing was by immunoSEQ multiplex PCR. The repertoire consists of about 88,000 clones, with less than 95% occurring once and the leading ten covering around 0.3%. The sequenced material came from T cells isolated from PBMCs. The source is a human donor in good health.

The rearrangement uses TRBV10-3 and TRBJ1-2, with 8 bases matching TRBD1. This CDR3 contains 14 residues. Germline V gene lookup returns CDR1 ENHRY and CDR2 SYGVKD. V trimming: 10 bases; J trimming: 6 bases; junction bases outside the gene matches: 13. Written as DNA, the CDR3 is TGTGCCACTTTAACCTCAGGGGGCGTGGATGGCTACACCTTC. It specifies CATLTSGGVDGYTF.

The rearrangement links TRBV11-2 to TRBJ1-3; tentatively, D is TRBD1 (6 bases). Germline CDR1 is SGHAT and CDR2 is FQNNGV. V gave up 5 bases and J gave up 0 bases, with 14 bases separating them. This CDR3 comprises 16 residues. This chain's CDR3 is CASSGLQGRSGNTIYF. CDR3 bases: TGTGCCAGCAGCGGATTACAGGGACGCTCTGGAAACACCATATATTTT. The entire variable domain, with the rest obtained from reference TRBV11-2 and TRBJ1-3, is as follows: EAGVAQSPRYKIIEKRQSVAFWCNPISGHATLYWYQQILGQGPKLLIQFQNNGVVDDSQLPKDRFSAERLKGVDSTLKIQPAKLEDSAVYLCASSGLQGRSGNTIYFGEGSWLTVV.

V and J are TRBV11-2 and TRBJ1-1, with 8 nucleotides matching TRBD1. There are 15 residues in the CDR3. J lost 6 bases, V lost 1 base, and 7 bases had no gene match. Germline V gene sequence: CDR1 SGHAT, CDR2 FQNNGV. The CDR3 reads CASSLAGQGNPEAFF. CDR3 coding DNA: TGTGCCAGCAGCTTAGCCGGACAGGGTAACCCTGAAGCTTTCTTT.